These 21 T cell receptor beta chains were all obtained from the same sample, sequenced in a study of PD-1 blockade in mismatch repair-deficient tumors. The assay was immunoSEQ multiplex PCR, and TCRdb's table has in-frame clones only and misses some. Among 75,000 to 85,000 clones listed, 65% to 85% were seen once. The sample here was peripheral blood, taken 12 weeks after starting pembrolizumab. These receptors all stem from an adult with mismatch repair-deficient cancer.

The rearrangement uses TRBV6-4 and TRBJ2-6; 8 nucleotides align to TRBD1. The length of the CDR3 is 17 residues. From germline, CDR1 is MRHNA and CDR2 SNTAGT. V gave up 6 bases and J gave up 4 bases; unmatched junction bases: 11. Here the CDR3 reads CASRPGTGTLGANVLTF. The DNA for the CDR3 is TGTGCCAGCAGACCCGGGACAGGAACTTTGGGGGCCAACGTCCTGACTTTC.

This chain's CDR3 is CASSDFGDRGPVQYF. The DNA for the CDR3 is TGCGCCAGCAGTGATTTCGGTGACAGGGGGCCAGTGCAGTACTTC. The chain links TRBV10-1 to TRBJ2-7, with 10 bases that match TRBD1. Germline V gene data show CDR1 as WNHNN and CDR2 as SYGVQD (reference sequence). With 3 bases clipped from V and 9 bases from J, the junction kept 11 bases outside the gene matches. The CDR3 is 15 amino acids.

In DNA, the CDR3 is TGTGCCAGTAATCGTGGACAGATCAATCAGCCCCAGCATTTT. This sequence encodes CASNRGQINQPQHF. This rearrangement joins TRBV19 to TRBJ1-5; possible D gene TRBD1, 6 bases. Trimming removed 7 bases from V and 3 bases from J, with 13 bases in between. The germline V gene has CDR1 LNHDA and CDR2 SQIVND (reference sequence). This CDR3 comprises 14 residues.

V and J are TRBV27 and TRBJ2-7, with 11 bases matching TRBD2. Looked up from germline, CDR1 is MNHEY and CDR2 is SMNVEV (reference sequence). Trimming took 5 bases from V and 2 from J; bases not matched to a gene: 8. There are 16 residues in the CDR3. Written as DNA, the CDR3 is TGTGCCAGCAGTCCCCAGACTAGCGGGGCCACCTACGAGCAGTACTTC. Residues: CASSPQTSGATYEQYF.

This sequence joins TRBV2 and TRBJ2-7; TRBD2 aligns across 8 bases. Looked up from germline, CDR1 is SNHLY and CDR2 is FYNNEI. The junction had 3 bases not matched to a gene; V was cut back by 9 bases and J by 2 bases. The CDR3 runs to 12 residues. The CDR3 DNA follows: TGTGCCAGTCGCGGGGGGCCCTACGAGCAGTACTTC. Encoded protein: CASRGGPYEQYF.

The CDR3 reads CASGVPPGVAGDEQFF. The CDR3 DNA reads as TGTGCTAGTGGTGTCCCCCCCGGAGTAGCGGGCGATGAGCAGTTCTTC. The chain links TRBV12-5 to TRBJ2-1; 7 bases line up with TRBD2. Germline lookup yields CDR1 LGHNT and CDR2 FRNRAP. The CDR3 spans 16 residues. Unmatched junction bases numbered 15, after V lost 5 bases and J lost 8 bases.

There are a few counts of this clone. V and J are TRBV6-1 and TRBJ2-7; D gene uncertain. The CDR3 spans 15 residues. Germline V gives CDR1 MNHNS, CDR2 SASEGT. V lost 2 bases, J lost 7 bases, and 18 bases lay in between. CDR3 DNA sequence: TGTGCCAGCAGTGAACTTGGATCCAACCCGTGGGAGCAGTACTTC. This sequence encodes CASSELGSNPWEQYF.

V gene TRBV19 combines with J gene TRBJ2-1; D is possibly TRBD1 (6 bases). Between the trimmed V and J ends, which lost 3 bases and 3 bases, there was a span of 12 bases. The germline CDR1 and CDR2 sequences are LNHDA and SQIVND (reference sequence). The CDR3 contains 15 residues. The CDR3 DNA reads TGTGCCAGTAGTATCCGAACAGGGTTCTACAATGAGCAGTTCTTC. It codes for CASSIRTGFYNEQFF. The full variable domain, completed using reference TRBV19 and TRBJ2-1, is DGGITQSPKYLFRKEGQNVTLSCEQNLNHDAMYWYRQDPGQGLRLIYYSQIVNDFQKGDIAEGYSVSREKKESFPLTVTSAQKNPTAFYLCASSIRTGFYNEQFFGPGTRLTVL.

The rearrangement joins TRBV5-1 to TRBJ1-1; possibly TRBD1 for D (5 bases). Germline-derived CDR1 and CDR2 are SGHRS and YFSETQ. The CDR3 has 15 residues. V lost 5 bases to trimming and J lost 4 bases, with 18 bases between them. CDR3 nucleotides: TGCGCCAGCAGTAACCTTTGGGGGACCGGCACTGAAGCTTTCTTT. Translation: CASSNLWGTGTEAFF.

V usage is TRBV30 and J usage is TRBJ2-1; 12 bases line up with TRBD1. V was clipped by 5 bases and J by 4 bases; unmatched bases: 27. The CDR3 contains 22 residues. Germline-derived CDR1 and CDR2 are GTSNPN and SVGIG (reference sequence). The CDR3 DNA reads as TGTGCCTGGTGGAGGGGACAGGGGGCGCCCAGCGGGAGAGCGTATAGTTACAATGAGCAGTTCTTC. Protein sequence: CAWWRGQGAPSGRAYSYNEQFF.

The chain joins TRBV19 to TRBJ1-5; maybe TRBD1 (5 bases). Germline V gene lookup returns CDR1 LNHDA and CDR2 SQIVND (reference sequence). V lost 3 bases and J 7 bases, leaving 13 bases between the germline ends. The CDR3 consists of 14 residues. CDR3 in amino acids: CASSIWSGRQPQHF. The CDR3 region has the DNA TGTGCCAGTAGTATCTGGTCAGGGCGGCAGCCCCAGCATTTT.

CDR3 in amino acids: CASSKTDTDTQYF. CDR3 coding DNA: TGTGCCAGCAGCAAGACAGACACAGATACGCAGTATTTT. This chain connects TRBV5-6 to TRBJ2-3, with D possibly being TRBD1 (5 bases). The CDR3 consists of 13 residues. Germline V gene sequence: CDR1 SGHDT, CDR2 YYEEEE. Trimming removed 4 bases at V and 2 bases at J, with 8 bases between.

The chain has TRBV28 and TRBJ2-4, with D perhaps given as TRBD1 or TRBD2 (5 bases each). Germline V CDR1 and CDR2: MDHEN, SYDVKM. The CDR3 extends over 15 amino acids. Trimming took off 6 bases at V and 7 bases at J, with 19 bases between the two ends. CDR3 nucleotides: TGTGCCAGCAGCCCCGGGACCCCAGAGAGGAACATTCAGTACTTC. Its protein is CASSPGTPERNIQYF.

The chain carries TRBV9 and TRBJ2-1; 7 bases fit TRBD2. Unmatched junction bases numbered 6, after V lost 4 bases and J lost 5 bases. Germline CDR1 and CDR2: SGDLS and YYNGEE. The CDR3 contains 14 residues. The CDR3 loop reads CASSPGLADNEQFF. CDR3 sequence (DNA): TGTGCCAGCAGCCCAGGGCTAGCGGACAATGAGCAGTTCTTC.

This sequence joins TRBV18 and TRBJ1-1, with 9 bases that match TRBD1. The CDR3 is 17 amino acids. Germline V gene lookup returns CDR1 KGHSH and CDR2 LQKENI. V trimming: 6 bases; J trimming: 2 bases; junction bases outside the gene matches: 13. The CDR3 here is CASSPLGQGSLNTEAFF. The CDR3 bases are TGTGCCAGCTCTCCTCTCGGACAGGGGTCTCTAAACACTGAAGCTTTCTTT.

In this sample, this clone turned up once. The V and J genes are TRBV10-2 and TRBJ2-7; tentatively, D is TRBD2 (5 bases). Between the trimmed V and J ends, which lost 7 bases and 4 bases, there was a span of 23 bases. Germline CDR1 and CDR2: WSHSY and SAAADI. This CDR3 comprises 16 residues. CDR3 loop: CASTDPKGAGRYEQYF. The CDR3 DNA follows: TGCGCCAGCACTGATCCCAAGGGAGCTGGGCGGTACGAGCAGTACTTC.

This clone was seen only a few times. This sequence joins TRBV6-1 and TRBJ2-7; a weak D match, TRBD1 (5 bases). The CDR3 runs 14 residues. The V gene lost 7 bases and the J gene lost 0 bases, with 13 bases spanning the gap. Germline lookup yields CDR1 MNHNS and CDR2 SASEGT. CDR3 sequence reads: CASTRTPPSYEQYF. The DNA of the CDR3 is TGTGCCAGCACCCGGACACCTCCCTCCTACGAGCAGTACTTC.

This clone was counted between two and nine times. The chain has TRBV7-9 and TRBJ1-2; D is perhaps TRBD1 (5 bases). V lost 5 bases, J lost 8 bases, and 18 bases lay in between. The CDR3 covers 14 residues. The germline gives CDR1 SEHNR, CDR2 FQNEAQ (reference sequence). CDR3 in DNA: TGTGCCAGCAGCCCCCATCTGGGGCCGGGCGGCTACACCTTC. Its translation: CASSPHLGPGGYTF.

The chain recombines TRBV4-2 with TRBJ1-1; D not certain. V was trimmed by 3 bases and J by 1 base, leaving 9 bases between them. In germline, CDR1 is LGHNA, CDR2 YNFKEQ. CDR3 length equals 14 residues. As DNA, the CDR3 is TGTGCCAGCAGCCAGGTGGCACCGAACACTGAAGCTTTCTTT. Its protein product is CASSQVAPNTEAFF.

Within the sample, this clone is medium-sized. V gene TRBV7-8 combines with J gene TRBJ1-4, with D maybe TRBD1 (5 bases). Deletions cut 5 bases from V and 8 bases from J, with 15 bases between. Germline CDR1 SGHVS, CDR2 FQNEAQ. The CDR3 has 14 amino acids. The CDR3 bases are TGTGCCAGCAGCCTTCAGGGAGGTCGAGAAAAACTGTTTTTT. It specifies CASSLQGGREKLFF.

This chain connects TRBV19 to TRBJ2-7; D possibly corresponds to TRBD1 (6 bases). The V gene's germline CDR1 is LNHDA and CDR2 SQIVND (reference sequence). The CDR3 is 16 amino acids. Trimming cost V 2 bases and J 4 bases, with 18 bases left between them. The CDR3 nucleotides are TGTGCCAGTAGTATAAGGCAGGGGAATTTTCTATACGAGCAGTACTTC. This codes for CASSIRQGNFLYEQYF.